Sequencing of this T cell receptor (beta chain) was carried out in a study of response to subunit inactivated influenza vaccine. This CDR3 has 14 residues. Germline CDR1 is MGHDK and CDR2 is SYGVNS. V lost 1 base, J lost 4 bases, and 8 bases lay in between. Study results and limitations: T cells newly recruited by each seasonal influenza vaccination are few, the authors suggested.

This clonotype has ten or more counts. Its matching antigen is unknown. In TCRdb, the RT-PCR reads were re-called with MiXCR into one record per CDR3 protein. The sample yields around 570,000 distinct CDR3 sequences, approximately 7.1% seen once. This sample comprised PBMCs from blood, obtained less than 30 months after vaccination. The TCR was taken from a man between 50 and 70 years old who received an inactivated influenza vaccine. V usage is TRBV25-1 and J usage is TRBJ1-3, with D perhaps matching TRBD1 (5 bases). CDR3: CASSEWGSGNTIYF. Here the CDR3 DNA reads TGTGCCAGCAGTGAATGGGGCAGCGGAAACACCATATATTTT.